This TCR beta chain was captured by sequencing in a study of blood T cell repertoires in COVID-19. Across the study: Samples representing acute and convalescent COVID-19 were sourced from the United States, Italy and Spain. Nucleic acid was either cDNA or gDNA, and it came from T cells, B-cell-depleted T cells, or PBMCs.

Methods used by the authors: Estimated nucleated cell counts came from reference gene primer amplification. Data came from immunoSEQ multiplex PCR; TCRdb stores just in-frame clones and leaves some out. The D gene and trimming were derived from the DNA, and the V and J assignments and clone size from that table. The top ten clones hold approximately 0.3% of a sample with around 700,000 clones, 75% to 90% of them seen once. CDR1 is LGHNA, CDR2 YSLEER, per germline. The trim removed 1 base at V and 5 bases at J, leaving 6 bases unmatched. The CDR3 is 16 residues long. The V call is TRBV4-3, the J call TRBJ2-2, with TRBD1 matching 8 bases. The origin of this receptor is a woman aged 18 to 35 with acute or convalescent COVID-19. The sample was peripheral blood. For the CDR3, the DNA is TGCGCCAGCAGCCAAGCGGACAGGGTAGGAACCGGGGAGCTGTTTTTT. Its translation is CASSQADRVGTGELFF.